The subject of this entry is one T cell receptor (beta chain). The data were obtained in a study of blood T cell repertoires in COVID-19. The wider study: Samples of COVID-19 (acute and convalescent) were obtained from the United States, Italy and Spain. From T cells, B-cell-depleted T cells, or PBMCs came the material, which was cDNA or gDNA.

After removal of 6 bases from V and 3 bases from J, the junction contained 6 bases not matched to a gene. This CDR3 is built from 14 residues. Germline V gene lookup returns CDR1 ENHRY and CDR2 SYGVKD. Under the authors' procedure: Using reference gene primer amplification, nucleated cell counts were estimated. Here immunoSEQ multiplex PCR was the method, and the copy in TCRdb shows in-frame clones only, minus some. The V and J calls and clone size are taken from that table; D and trimming were inferred from the DNA. In the table there are tens of thousands of clones, around 87% of which are singletons.

The genes are TRBV10-3 and TRBJ2-3; 7 bases are shared with TRBD2. Sequencing used peripheral blood. The sequence was collected from a human donor in a cohort sampled during active COVID-19. The CDR3 DNA follows: TGTGCCATCAGATCGCCGGGGGGTACAGATACGCAGTATTTT. Its protein is CAIRSPGGTDTQYF.